This T cell receptor beta chain was recovered during a study of cytomegalovirus exposure and HLA in healthy donors. Study-level information: The same platform as the roughly 630 first-cohort repertoires was used for the 100 to 150 validation repertoires, a later analysis reported.

Produced via immunoSEQ multiplex PCR; TCRdb's table is partial and in-frame only. The sample lists more than 95,000 clones, 95% to 96% occurring once. Trimming cost V 5 bases and J 5 bases, with 11 bases left between them. CDR1 LNHDA and CDR2 SQIVND come from the germline V gene (reference sequence). This CDR3 region has 13 residues. The sequencing sample was made of PBMCs. This clonotype was sampled from a man between 18 and 35 years old in good health and CMV-seronegative. The chain joins TRBV19 to TRBJ2-3; D possibly corresponds to TRBD2 (6 bases). The chain's CDR3 is CASSPRREDTQYF. CDR3 DNA: TGTGCCAGTAGTCCCCGGCGGGAAGATACGCAGTATTTT.